What follows describes a single T cell receptor (beta chain). The antigen is not known. This table comes from immunoSEQ multiplex PCR, and its TCRdb copy is limited to in-frame clones, with some not included. The sample gives some 2.4 million clones, approximately 93% of which show up once; 0.36% is in the top ten. The data belong to a study of shared clonotypes between healthy human individuals. Study-wide results and caveats: In this cohort, only blood was sampled, and tissue repertoires likely differ.

V was pared by 2 bases and J by 5 bases, with 16 bases between. Germline lookup yields CDR1 SEHNR and CDR2 FQNEAQ (reference sequence). The CDR3 contains 15 residues. This sequence was found in a man aged 18 to 30 in good health. Some clones in this sample may be carry-over from other donors' samples. Material for sequencing was naive CD4+ T cells from PBMCs. The subset is: CD45RA+ positively selected. V is TRBV7-9 and J is TRBJ2-7, with unresolved D. CDR3 region: CASSLSLGPYHEQYF. For the CDR3, the DNA is TGTGCCAGCAGCTTATCGCTTGGGCCGTACCACGAGCAGTACTTC.